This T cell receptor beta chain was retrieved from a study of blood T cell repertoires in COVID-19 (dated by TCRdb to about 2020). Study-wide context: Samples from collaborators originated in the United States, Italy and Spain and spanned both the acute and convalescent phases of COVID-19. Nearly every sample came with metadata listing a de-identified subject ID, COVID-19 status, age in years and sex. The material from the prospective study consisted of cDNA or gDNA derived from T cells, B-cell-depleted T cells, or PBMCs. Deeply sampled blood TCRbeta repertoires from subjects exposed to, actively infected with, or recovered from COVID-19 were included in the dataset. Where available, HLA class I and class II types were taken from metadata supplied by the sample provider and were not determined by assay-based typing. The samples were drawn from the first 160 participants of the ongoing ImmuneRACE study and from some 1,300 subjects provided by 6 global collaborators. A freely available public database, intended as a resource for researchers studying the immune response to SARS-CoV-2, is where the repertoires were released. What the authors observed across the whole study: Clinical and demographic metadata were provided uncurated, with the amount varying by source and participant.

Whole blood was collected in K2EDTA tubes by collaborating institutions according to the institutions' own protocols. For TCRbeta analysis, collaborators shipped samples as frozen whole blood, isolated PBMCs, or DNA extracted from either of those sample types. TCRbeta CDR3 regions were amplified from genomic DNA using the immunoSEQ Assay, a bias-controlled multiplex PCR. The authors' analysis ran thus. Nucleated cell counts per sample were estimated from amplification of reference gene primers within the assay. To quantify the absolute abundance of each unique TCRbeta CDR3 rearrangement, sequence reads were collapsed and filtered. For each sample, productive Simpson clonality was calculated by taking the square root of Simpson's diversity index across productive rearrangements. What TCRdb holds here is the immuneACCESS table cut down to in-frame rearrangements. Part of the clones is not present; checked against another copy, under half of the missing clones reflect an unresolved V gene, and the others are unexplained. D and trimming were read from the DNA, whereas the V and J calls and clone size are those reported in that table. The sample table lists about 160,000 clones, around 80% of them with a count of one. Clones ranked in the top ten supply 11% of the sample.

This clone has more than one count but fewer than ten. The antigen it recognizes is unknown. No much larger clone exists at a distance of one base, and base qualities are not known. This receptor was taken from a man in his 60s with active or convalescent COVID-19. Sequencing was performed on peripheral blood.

The CDR3 reads as follows: CASSPGNGRYNSPLHF. In nucleotide form, the sequence is TGTGCCAGCAGCCCGGGAAACGGACGATATAATTCACCCCTCCACTTT. The chain is encoded by TRBV7-8 joined to TRBJ1-6; no D gene is confidently identified. From the cysteine through the phenylalanine, the CDR3 covers 16 amino acids. Just CDR3 DNA is preserved here, 48 bases in frame from base 1. CDR1 and CDR2 (SGHVS, FQNEAQ) derive from the germline V gene. The junction shows trimming of 5 bases on V and 4 bases on J, plus 15 bases between the germline ends.